What follows are 16 T cell receptor beta chains derived from one specimen sequenced in a study of T cell responses to AZD1222 COVID-19 vaccine. Sequencing was performed with immunoSEQ multiplex PCR; in TCRdb, only in-frame clones are kept and a portion is missing. This repertoire shows around 150,000 clones, around 90% found once; its top ten account for roughly 2%. The material sequenced was peripheral blood, taken on day 0 of AZD1222 vaccination. Source of these receptors: an adult in good health.

The genes are TRBV11-3 and TRBJ2-6; D is perhaps TRBD1 (6 bases). The V and J ends lost 4 bases and 0 bases respectively, with 19 bases between them. The CDR3 spans 19 residues. Germline V gene data show CDR1 as SGHNT and CDR2 as YENEEA. The CDR3 sequence is CASSSIPMTGSSGANVLTF. The CDR3 DNA is TGTGCCAGCAGCTCAATACCCATGACAGGAAGCTCTGGGGCCAACGTCCTGACTTTC.

V gene TRBV18 combines with J gene TRBJ2-1, with 10 positions matching TRBD2. From germline, CDR1 is KGHSH and CDR2 LQKENI. With V trimmed by 1 base and J by 7 bases, 16 bases remained unmatched. The CDR3 contains 19 residues. The CDR3 DNA is TGTGCCAGCTCACCACAGGGGGCCGCGGCTAGCGGGAGAAGTAATGAGCAGTTCTTC. Translation gives CASSPQGAAASGRSNEQFF.

About this clone: This same CDR3 is encoded by further DNA sequences in the sample. The V gene is TRBV5-1, the J gene TRBJ2-3; 7 nucleotides align to TRBD2. Trimming removed 0 bases from V and 1 base from J; junction bases left unmatched: 2. This CDR3 contains 15 residues. The germline CDR1 and CDR2 sequences are SGHRS and YFSETQ. The CDR3 DNA is TGCGCCAGCAGCTTGGGGCTAGCGGGCACAGATACGCAGTATTTT. Its protein is CASSLGLAGTDTQYF.

The CDR3 protein is CTYAASTDTQYF. CDR3 bases: TGCACCTACGCGGCTAGCACAGATACGCAGTATTTT. V and J are TRBV29-1 and TRBJ2-3, with D unresolved. Per germline, CDR1 SQVTM and CDR2 ANQGSEA. CDR3 length: 12 residues.

The chain uses TRBV7-8 and TRBJ1-4; D remains ambiguous. V was pared by 3 bases and J by 3 bases, with 8 bases between. Germline V CDR1 and CDR2: SGHVS, FQNEAQ. CDR3 size: 14 residues. CDR3 bases: TGTGCCAGCAGCTTGCATGGGCCTAATGAAAAACTGTTTTTT. Amino acid sequence: CASSLHGPNEKLFF. Full variable domain (missing parts from reference TRBV7-8 and TRBJ1-4): GAGVSQSPRYKVAKRGQDVALRCDPISGHVSLFWYQQALGQGPEFLTYFQNEAQLDKSGLPSDRFFAERPEGSVSTLKIQRTQQEDSAVYLCASSLHGPNEKLFFGSGTQLSVL.

This chain links TRBV11-2 with TRBJ2-1, with 7 bases identical to TRBD2. The germline V gene has CDR1 SGHAT and CDR2 FQNNGV. Germline trimming cut 4 bases from V and 0 bases from J; bases unmatched to any gene: 12. This CDR3 region has 18 residues. The CDR3 protein is CASSSRGSGTSSYNEQFF. DNA of the CDR3: TGTGCCAGCAGCTCTCGTGGGAGCGGGACGAGCTCCTACAATGAGCAGTTCTTC.

The V call is TRBV7-2, the J call TRBJ1-2, with a tentative D call TRBD1 (5 bases). CDR3 length: 12 residues. V lost 7 bases, J lost 7 bases, and 13 bases lay in between. CDR1 SGHTA and CDR2 FQGNSA come from the germline V gene. CDR3 loop: CASTLARGGYTF. For the CDR3, the DNA is TGTGCCAGCACCCTCGCTAGGGGTGGCTACACCTTC. The full variable domain, rest sourced from reference TRBV7-2 and TRBJ1-2, is GAGVSQSPSNKVTEKGKDVELRCDPISGHTALYWYRQSLGQGLEFLIYFQGNSAPDKSGLPSDRFSAERTGGSVSTLTIQRTQQEDSAVYLCASTLARGGYTFGSGTRLTVV.

This clone was found once. The chain is built from TRBV14 and TRBJ1-3; D remains ambiguous. Trimming shortened V by 4 bases and J by 3 bases, and 16 bases separated the two germline ends. In germline, CDR1 is SGHDN, CDR2 FVKESK. CDR3 length: 16 amino acids. In DNA form, the CDR3 reads TGTGCCAGCAGCCCCTCGGTGGTTTTGGATGGAAACACCATATATTTT. Protein: CASSPSVVLDGNTIYF.

J is TRBJ1-5 and V is TRBV5-5; TRBD1 is a possible D gene (5 bases). CDR3 size: 13 residues. Germline loops: CDR1 SGHKS, CDR2 YYEKEE (reference sequence). V shed 7 bases and J shed 6 bases, with 14 bases lying between them. CDR3 bases: TGTGCCAGCCACCAGACAGCGGGTCAGCCCCAGCATTTT. Its translation is CASHQTAGQPQHF.

The V and J genes are TRBV28 and TRBJ1-2; possibly TRBD1 for D (5 bases). Per the germline V gene, CDR1 is MDHEN and CDR2 is SYDVKM. With 8 bases removed from V and 1 base from J, the gap between germline ends came to 11 bases. The CDR3 totals 13 residues. The CDR3 sequence is CASGGGLNYGYTF. For the CDR3, the DNA is TGTGCCAGCGGGGGTGGGCTTAACTATGGCTACACCTTC.

Comment on this clone: At one of its ends the junction is not consistent with the germline gene, which may arise from a read error. This chain joins TRBV5-1 and TRBJ2-7; D might be TRBD2 (7 bases). In germline, CDR1 is SGHRS, CDR2 YFSETQ. CDR3 size: 17 residues. Here the CDR3 DNA reads TGCGCCCGCAGCTTGGGGGGGGGCTCTGGACCCAACTACGAGCAGTACTTC. Its protein product is CARSLGGGSGPNYEQYF.

The genes are TRBV9 and TRBJ1-5; D possibly corresponds to TRBD1 (6 bases). Trimming pared 3 bases from V and 2 bases from J, leaving 6 bases between. CDR1 is SGDLS, CDR2 YYNGEE, per germline. The CDR3 is made up of 13 amino acids. The DNA for the CDR3 is TGTGCCAGCAGCGGGACAGGCAATCAGCCCCAGCATTTT. This encodes CASSGTGNQPQHF.

V gene TRBV6-5 combines with J gene TRBJ2-1; either TRBD1 or TRBD2 may fit D (6 bases each). CDR1 is MNHEY and CDR2 is SVGAGI in the germline V gene. V was shortened by 10 bases and J by 7 bases, with 17 bases between the two germline ends. The CDR3 loop spans 13 amino acids. This chain's CDR3 is CATWRAQGNEQFF. The CDR3 nucleotides are TGTGCCACTTGGAGGGCGCAGGGGAATGAGCAGTTCTTC.

The chain carries TRBV7-9 and TRBJ2-2, with TRBD1 identical over 8 bases. The CDR3 length is 18 residues. Germline lookup yields CDR1 SEHNR and CDR2 FQNEAQ (reference sequence). Trimming removed 1 base from V and 6 bases from J; junction bases left unmatched: 13. The CDR3 bases are TGTGCCAGCAGCTTAGTAGCCAGGGGGCGCATTCTGTCCGGGGAGCTGTTTTTT. This gives the protein CASSLVARGRILSGELFF.

The V and J genes are TRBV9 and TRBJ1-2, with 7 nucleotides matching TRBD1. CDR3 length equals 16 residues. Germline CDR1 and CDR2: SGDLS and YYNGEE. V trimming: 1 base; J trimming: 1 base; junction bases outside the gene matches: 7. The chain's CDR3 is CASSVYRGLGNYGYTF. CDR3 in DNA: TGTGCCAGCAGCGTATATAGGGGGCTTGGTAACTATGGCTACACCTTC.

This clone has a single count. The CDR3 region is CASSFRKGEAFF. The CDR3 DNA follows: TGTGCCAGCAGCTTCAGGAAAGGTGAAGCTTTCTTT. The chain carries TRBV5-4 and TRBJ1-1; D uncertain. Germline lookup yields CDR1 SGHNT and CDR2 YYREEE (reference sequence). Trimming removed 2 bases from V and 7 bases from J, with 9 bases in between. CDR3 length equals 12 residues.